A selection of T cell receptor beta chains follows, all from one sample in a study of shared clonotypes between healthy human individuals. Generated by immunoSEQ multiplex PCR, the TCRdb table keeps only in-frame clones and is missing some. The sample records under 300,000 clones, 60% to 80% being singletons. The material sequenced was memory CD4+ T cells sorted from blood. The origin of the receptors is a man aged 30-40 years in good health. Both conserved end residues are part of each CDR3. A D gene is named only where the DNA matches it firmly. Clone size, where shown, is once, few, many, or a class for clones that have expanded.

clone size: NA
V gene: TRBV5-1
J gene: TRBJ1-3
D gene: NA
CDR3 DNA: TGCGCCAGCAGCTTGTCCGACTCTGGAAACACCATATATTTT
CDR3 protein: CASSLSDSGNTIYF

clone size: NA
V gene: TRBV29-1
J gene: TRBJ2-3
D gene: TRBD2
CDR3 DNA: TGCAGCGTTGAGACTAGCGGGAGCACAGATACGCAGTATTTT
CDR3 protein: CSVETSGSTDTQYF

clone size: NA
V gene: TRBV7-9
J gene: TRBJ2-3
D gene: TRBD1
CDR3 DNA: TGTGCCAGCAGCTTAGGCGACAGGGGAAGCACAGATACGCAGTATTTT
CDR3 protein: CASSLGDRGSTDTQYF

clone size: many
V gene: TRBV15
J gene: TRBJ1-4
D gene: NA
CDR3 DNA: TGTGCCACCAAGGTCAGAGTAAATGAAAAACTGTTTTTT
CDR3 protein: CATKVRVNEKLFF

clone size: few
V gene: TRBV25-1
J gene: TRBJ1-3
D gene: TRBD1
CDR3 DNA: TGTGCCAGCAGTGATACGACAGGGAGACGAAACACCATATATTTT
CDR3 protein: CASSDTTGRRNTIYF

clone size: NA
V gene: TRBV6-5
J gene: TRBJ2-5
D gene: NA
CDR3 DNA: TGTGCCAGCAGTTACCCCGGGACGGATCCTGGAGCCCAGTACTTC
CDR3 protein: CASSYPGTDPGAQYF

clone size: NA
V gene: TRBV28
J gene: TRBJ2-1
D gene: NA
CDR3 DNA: TGTGCCGTTCCAGCTTCTTCCTACAATGAGCAGTTCTTC
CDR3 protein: CAVPASSYNEQFF

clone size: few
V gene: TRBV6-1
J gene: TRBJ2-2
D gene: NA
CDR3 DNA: TGTGCCAGCAGTGAATGGACCGGGGTTTCCGGGGAGCTGTTTTTT
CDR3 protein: CASSEWTGVSGELFF

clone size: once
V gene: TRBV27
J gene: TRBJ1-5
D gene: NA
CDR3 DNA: TGTGCCAGCAGTCCCCAAGGGCTCAGCAATCAGCCCCAGCATTTT
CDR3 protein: CASSPQGLSNQPQHF

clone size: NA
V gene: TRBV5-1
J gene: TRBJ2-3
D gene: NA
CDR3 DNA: TGCGCCAGCAGCTTGGAACAGGGCAACACAGATACGCAGTATTTT
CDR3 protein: CASSLEQGNTDTQYF

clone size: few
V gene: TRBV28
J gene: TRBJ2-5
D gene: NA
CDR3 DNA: NA
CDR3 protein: CASSSSMETQYF

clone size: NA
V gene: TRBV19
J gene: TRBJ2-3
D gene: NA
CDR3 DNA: TGTGCCAGTAGTCTCGGGACACAGCTTAGCACAGATACGCAGTATTTT
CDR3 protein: CASSLGTQLSTDTQYF

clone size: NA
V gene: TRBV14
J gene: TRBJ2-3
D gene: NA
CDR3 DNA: TGTGCCAGCAGCCAAGTTGGATGGATTAGCGGAGCTGGAGATACGCAGTATTTT
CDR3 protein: CASSQVGWISGAGDTQYF

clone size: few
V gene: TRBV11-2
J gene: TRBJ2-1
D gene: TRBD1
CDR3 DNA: TGTGCCAGCAGCAACCTTTGGGGACAGGGGGAATTCTTC
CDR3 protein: CASSNLWGQGEFF

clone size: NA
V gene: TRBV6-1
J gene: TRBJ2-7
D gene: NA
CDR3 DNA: TGTGCCAGCAGTGCCCAGGCTAGCGCTAGCTCCTACGAGCAGTACTTC
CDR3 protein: CASSAQASASSYEQYF

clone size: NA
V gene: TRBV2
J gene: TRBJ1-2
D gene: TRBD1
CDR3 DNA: TGTGCCAGCTCGAAGGGGGCCGGGGGCTACACCTTC
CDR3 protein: CASSKGAGGYTF

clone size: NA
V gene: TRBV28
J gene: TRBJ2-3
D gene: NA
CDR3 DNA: TGTGCCAGCAGTCTGGCAGGGGCAGATACGCAGTATTTT
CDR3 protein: CASSLAGADTQYF

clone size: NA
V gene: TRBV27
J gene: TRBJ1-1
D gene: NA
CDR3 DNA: TGTGCCAGCAGTTCCATCGGGACTGGGTATGTGAACACTGAAGCTTTCTTT
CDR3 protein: CASSSIGTGYVNTEAFF

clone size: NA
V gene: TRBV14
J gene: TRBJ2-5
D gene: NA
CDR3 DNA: TGTGCCAGCAGCCCCCTGAAAGGAACAGGGAGGGGAGAGACCCAGTACTTC
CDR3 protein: CASSPLKGTGRGETQYF

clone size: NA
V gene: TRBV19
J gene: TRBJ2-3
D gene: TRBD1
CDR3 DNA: TGTGCCAGTAGGGACAGGGGATCCACAGATACGCAGTATTTT
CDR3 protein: CASRDRGSTDTQYF

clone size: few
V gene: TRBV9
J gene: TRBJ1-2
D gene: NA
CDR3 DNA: TGTGCCAGCCACTCGCGGGGCAGCTATGGCTACACCTTC
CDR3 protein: CASHSRGSYGYTF

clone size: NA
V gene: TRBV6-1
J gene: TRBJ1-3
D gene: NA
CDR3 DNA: TGTGCCAGCAGTCCTCGAGAGGGTGACGGAAACACCATATATTTT
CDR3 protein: CASSPREGDGNTIYF

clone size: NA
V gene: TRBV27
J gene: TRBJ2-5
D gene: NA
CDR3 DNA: TGTGCCAGCAGTTCTAATTGGTCGGGAGAGACCCAGTACTTC
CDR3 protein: CASSSNWSGETQYF

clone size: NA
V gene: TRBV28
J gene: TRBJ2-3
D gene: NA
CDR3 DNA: TGTGCCAGCAGTTCGAGAACAGATACGCAGTATTTT
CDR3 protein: CASSSRTDTQYF

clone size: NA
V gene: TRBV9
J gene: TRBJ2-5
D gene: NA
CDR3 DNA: TGTGCCAGCAGCACAGCCCCGCAAGAGACCCAGTACTTC
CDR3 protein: CASSTAPQETQYF

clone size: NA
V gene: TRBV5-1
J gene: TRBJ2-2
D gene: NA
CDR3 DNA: TGCGCCAGCAGCTTGGCCCGGGGGAACACCGGGGAGCTGTTTTTT
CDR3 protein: CASSLARGNTGELFF

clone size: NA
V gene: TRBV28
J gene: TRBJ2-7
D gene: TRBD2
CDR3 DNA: TGTGCCAGCAGTCTCCAGCGGGGGAGAGCCTCGCAGTACTTC
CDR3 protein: CASSLQRGRASQYF

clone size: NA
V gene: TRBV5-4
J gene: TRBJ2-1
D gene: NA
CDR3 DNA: TGTGCCAGCAGCTTGGACGGGCGGAACAATGAGCAGTTCTTC
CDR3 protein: CASSLDGRNNEQFF

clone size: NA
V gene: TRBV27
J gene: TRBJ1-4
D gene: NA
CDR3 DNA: TGTGCCAGCATGGGGGCAAATGAAAAACTGTTTTTT
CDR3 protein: CASMGANEKLFF

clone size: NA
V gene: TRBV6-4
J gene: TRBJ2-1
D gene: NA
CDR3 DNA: TGTGCCAGCAGTGAAAATCGAGGCAATGAGCAGTTCTTC
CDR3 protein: CASSENRGNEQFF